This entry describes one T cell receptor (beta chain). Its specificity is unknown. This PCR relied on a set of 60 Vbeta primers and 13 Jbeta primers. The protocol was immunoSEQ multiplex PCR, while the TCRdb copy is restricted to in-frame clones and leaves out a portion. The repertoire consists of over 150,000 clones, with 70% to 80% occurring once and the leading ten covering approximately 1.5%. The source of the sample is a study of cytomegalovirus exposure and HLA in healthy donors. Study-wide results and caveats: Previous analysis showed most TCR beta V segments were productive about 90% or about 30% of the time.

Nominally healthy donors provided the samples, though records likely missed some immune exposures. The sequencing input was PBMCs. The sequence derives from a woman in her 30s in good health and CMV-seropositive.

Here the CDR3 DNA reads TGTGCCAGCAGCTTAGGGGGCCTAGAAATAGAAGAGACCCAGTACTTC. Translated, it gives CASSLGGLEIEETQYF. This chain connects TRBV7-2 to TRBJ2-5; perhaps TRBD1 as D (5 bases). The ends were cut back, 1 base at V and 3 bases at J, with 15 bases in the middle. The germline V gene has CDR1 SGHTA and CDR2 FQGNSA. The CDR3 loop spans 16 amino acids.